Listed below are T cell receptor beta chains from one sample, sequenced in a study of immune evolution from preneoplasia to lung adenocarcinoma. Libraries were prepared by immunoSEQ multiplex PCR; TCRdb keeps only in-frame clonotypes and omits some of them. Among tens of thousands of clones listed, over 70% were seen once. The material sequenced was FFPE invasive lung adenocarcinoma tissue. These receptors all come from a person between 60 and 70 years old with lung adenocarcinoma. Both conserved end residues are part of each CDR3. The D gene is left open where the match is weak. Clone size appears in some rows only: once, few, many, or a class for an expanded clone.

-	-	TRBV30	TRBJ2-3	CAWNRDHTDTQYF	TGTGCCTGGAATAGGGACCACACAGATACGCAGTATTTT
-	few	TRBV19	TRBJ2-7	CASSPLGGYNEQYF	TGTGCCAGTAGTCCCCTAGGGGGTTACAACGAGCAGTACTTC
-	-	TRBV5-6	TRBJ1-1	CASSFVKGPNTEAFF	TGTGCCAGCAGCTTCGTTAAGGGGCCGAACACTGAAGCTTTCTTT
-	-	TRBV5-8	TRBJ1-2	CASSLVAGGSGYTF	TGTGCCAGCAGCTTGGTTGCGGGGGGCTCTGGCTACACCTTC
TRBD1	once	TRBV5-4	TRBJ2-6	CASSRTGGGSGANVLTF	TGTGCCAGCAGCCGGACAGGGGGCGGCTCTGGGGCCAACGTCCTGACTTTC
-	-	TRBV6-5	TRBJ2-2	CASSSPLGNTGELFF	TGTGCCAGCAGTTCGCCACTCGGGAACACCGGGGAGCTGTTTTTT
-	-	TRBV9	TRBJ1-3	CASSASPISAGNTIYF	TGTGCCAGCAGCGCCTCCCCCATATCGGCTGGAAACACCATATATTTT
-	-	TRBV28	TRBJ1-1	CASSPIEGGFAEAFF	TGTGCCAGCAGTCCCATAGAGGGGGGGTTCGCTGAAGCTTTCTTT
-	-	TRBV28	TRBJ1-4	CASSLSLGRHEKLFF	TGTGCCAGCAGTTTGTCGTTGGGACGGCATGAAAAACTGTTTTTT
TRBD2	few	TRBV4-1	TRBJ2-5	CASSQGGGPQYF	TGCGCCAGCAGCCAAGGGGGGGGACCCCAGTACTTC
-	once	TRBV7-9	TRBJ2-1	CASSLQVTEQFF	TGTGCCAGCAGCTTACAGGTAACTGAGCAGTTCTTC
-	-	TRBV30	TRBJ1-4	CACPVGATNEKLFF	TGTGCCTGCCCTGTTGGCGCAACTAATGAAAAACTGTTTTTT
-	-	TRBV5-1	TRBJ2-5	CASSLRSRQLGEETQYF	TGCGCCAGCAGCTTGCGGTCGAGGCAGCTGGGGGAAGAGACCCAGTACTTC
-	-	TRBV7-2	TRBJ1-4	CASSSGPLNEKLFF	TGTGCCAGCAGCTCGGGACCGCTCAATGAAAAACTGTTTTTT
-	once	TRBV11-3	TRBJ1-4	CASSLAPGEDGEKLFF	TGTGCCAGCAGCCTCGCCCCAGGGGAGGACGGCGAAAAACTGTTTTTT
-	-	TRBV9	TRBJ1-1	CASSADMAQEAFF	TGTGCCAGCAGCGCGGACATGGCGCAAGAAGCTTTCTTT
TRBD1	-	TRBV7-2	TRBJ1-1	CASSSDRGRLAEAFF	TGTGCCAGCAGCTCGGACAGGGGGCGTTTAGCTGAAGCTTTCTTT
TRBD1	-	TRBV25-1	TRBJ2-3	CASSVGTGRNGPTDTQYF	TGTGCCAGCAGTGTCGGGACAGGGAGGAATGGCCCCACAGATACGCAGTATTTT
TRBD2	few	TRBV13	TRBJ2-2	CASSGRGGRAIGELFF	TGTGCCAGCAGCGGCCGAGGAGGGAGGGCCATCGGGGAGCTGTTTTTT
-	-	TRBV5-1	TRBJ2-5	CASWGGGARETQYF	TGCGCCAGCTGGGGCGGGGGCGCCCGGGAGACCCAGTACTTC
TRBD2	-	TRBV11-3	TRBJ2-5	CASSEGLAGVQETQYF	TGTGCCAGCAGCGAAGGACTAGCGGGAGTTCAGGAGACCCAGTACTTC
TRBD1	-	TRBV7-2	TRBJ2-7	CASSLNRGVDEQYF	TGTGCCAGCAGCCTTAACAGGGGTGTGGACGAGCAGTACTTC
-	once	TRBV4-1	TRBJ1-2	CASSQEYGGYGYTF	TGCGCCAGCAGCCAAGAGTACGGTGGCTATGGCTACACCTTC
-	-	TRBV19	TRBJ1-5	CASSIIQGQPQHF	TGTGCCAGTAGTATAATTCAGGGTCAGCCCCAGCATTTT
-	-	TRBV7-9	TRBJ1-1	CASSLGGPTEAFF	TGTGCCAGCAGCTTAGGTGGTCCGACTGAAGCTTTCTTT
-	-	TRBV15	TRBJ1-5	CATSRDSARPPQHF	TGTGCCACCAGCAGAGATTCCGCCAGACCGCCCCAGCATTTT
-	-	TRBV28	TRBJ1-3	CASSLPAGPSSGNTIYF	TGTGCCAGCAGTTTACCAGCCGGGCCTTCCTCTGGAAACACCATATATTTT
-	-	TRBV5-1	TRBJ1-1	CASSLDQGNTEAFF	TGCGCCAGCAGCTTGGACCAGGGGAACACTGAAGCTTTCTTT
TRBD2	-	TRBV14	TRBJ2-1	CASSQGGGPGNEQFF	TGTGCCAGCAGCCAAGGGGGAGGGCCAGGCAATGAGCAGTTCTTC
-	once	TRBV15	TRBJ1-1	CATSRTRGLEAFF	TGTGCCACCAGCAGGACGCGGGGCCTTGAAGCTTTCTTT
TRBD1	-	TRBV11-2	TRBJ2-7	CASSLGLWTGTHEQYF	TGTGCCAGCAGCTTAGGTTTGTGGACAGGGACGCACGAGCAGTACTTC